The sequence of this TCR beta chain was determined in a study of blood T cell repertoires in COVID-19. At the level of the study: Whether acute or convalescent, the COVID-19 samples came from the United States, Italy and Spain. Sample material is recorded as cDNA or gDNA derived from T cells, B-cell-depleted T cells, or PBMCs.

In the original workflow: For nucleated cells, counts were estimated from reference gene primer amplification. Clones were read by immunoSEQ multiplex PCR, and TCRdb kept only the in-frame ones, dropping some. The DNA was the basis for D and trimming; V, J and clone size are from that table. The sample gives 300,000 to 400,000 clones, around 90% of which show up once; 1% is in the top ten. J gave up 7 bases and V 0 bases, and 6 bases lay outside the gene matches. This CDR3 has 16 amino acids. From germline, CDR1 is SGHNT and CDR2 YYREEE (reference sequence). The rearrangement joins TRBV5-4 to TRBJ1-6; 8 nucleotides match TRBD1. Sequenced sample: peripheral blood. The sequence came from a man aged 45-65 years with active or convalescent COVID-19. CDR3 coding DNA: TGTGCCAGCAGCTTGGGCGACAGGGGTCGGAATTCACCCCTCCACTTT. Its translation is CASSLGDRGRNSPLHF.